This T cell receptor beta chain was captured in a study of blood T cells in healthy people across ages. The total RNA that was extracted per sample amounted to at least 6 micrograms. Notes on the study in general: As age increased, TCR beta diversity per million T cells fell in a roughly linear fashion. CMV status of donors was unknown, possibly confounding expanded clonotype changes.

Combining a sample-barcoded 5' primer with a J-beta primer mix, a second PCR ran for roughly 7 to 12 cycles. TCRdb used MiXCR to reprocess the 5' RACE reads, holding one entry per CDR3 protein. Of 1,500,000 or so distinct CDR3 sequences in the sample, around 40% were seen once. Comment on this clonotype: Its specificity is unknown.

Trimming shortened V by 0 bases and J by 12 bases, and 20 bases separated the two germline ends. This CDR3 contains 15 residues. The germline V gene encodes CDR1 LGHNA and CDR2 YSLEER. Material for sequencing was blood. This sequence joins TRBV4-3 and TRBJ1-2, with D perhaps TRBD1 (5 bases). The sequence came from a woman aged 18-30 years in good health. CDR3 loop: CASSQDGGTGWGNTF. For the CDR3, the DNA is TGCGCCAGCAGCCAAGATGGGGGGACGGGCTGGGGCAACACCTTC.